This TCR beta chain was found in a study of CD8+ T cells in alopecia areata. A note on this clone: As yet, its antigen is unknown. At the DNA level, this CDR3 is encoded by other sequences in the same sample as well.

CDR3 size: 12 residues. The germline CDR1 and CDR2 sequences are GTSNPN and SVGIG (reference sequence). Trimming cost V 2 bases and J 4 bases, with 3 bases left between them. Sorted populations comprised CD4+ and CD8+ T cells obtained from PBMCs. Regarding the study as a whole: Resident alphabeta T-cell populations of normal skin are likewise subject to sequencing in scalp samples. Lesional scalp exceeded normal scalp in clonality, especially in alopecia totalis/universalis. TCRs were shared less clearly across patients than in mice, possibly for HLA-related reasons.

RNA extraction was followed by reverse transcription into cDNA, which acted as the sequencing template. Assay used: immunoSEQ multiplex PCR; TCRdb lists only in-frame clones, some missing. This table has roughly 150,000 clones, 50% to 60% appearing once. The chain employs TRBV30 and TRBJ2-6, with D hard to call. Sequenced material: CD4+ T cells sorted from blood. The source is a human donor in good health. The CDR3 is CAWSSGANVLTF. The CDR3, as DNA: TGTGCCTGGAGTTCAGGGGCCAACGTCCTGACTTTC. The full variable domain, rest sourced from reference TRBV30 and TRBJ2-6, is SQTIHQWPATLVQPVGSPLSLECTVEGTSNPNLYWYRQAAGRGLQLLFYSVGIGQISSEVPQNLSASRPQDRQFILSSKKLLLSDSGFYLCAWSSGANVLTFGAGSRLTVL.